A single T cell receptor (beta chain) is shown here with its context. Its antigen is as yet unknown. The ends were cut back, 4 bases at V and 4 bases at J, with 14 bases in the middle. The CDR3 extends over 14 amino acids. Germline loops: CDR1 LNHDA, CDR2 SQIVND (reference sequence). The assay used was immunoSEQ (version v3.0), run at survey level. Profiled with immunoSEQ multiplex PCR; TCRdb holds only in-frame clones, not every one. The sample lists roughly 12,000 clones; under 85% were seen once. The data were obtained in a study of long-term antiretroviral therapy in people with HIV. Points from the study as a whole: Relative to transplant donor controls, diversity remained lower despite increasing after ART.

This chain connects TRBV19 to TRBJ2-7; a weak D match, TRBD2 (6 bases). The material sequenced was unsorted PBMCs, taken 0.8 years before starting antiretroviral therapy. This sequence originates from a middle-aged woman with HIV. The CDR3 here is CASSKTGEVYEQYF. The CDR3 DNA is TGTGCCAGTAGTAAGACGGGAGAGGTGTACGAGCAGTACTTC.